This TCR beta chain was captured by sequencing in a study of T cells after yellow fever vaccination. Study summary: When fractions had low cell numbers, they were prepared with SMART-Seq v4 Ultra Low Input. Regarding the study as a whole: A large majority of primary-vaccination clones showed up again after the booster (approximately 95% CD4, around 88% CD8).

Germline V lookup: CDR1 SGHTA, CDR2 FQGTGA. Trimming removed 8 bases from V and 6 bases from J, with 26 bases in between. There are 17 residues in the CDR3. Worth noting for this clonotype: Its antigen remains unknown. A much larger clone differs from this one at a single base, so this may be a read error.

Each CDR3 protein is one row after TCRdb ran MiXCR on the 5' RACE reads. The sample yields around 68,000 distinct CDR3 sequences, about 7.2% seen once. The chain employs TRBV7-3 and TRBJ2-1; D is possibly TRBD1 (7 bases). The sample here was CD8+ T cells sorted from PBMCs, taken 10 to 11 days after the first yellow fever vaccination. The clonotype originates from a man between 18 and 35 years old who received the YFV17D yellow fever vaccine. The CDR3 nucleotides read TGTGCCAGCGGCGCCGACTCGGAGGGGGCAGATCCCAATGAGCAGTTCTTC. Protein: CASGADSEGADPNEQFF.